Below, 30 T cell receptor beta chains from the same sample are listed, as sequenced in a study of CD8+CD57+ T cells in acquired aplastic anemia. According to the study, genomic DNA was the template for TCR beta VDJ and CDR3 profiling. TCRdb ran MiXCR on the reads and lists one entry per CDR3 protein. In the table there are around 180,000 distinct CDR3 sequences, 50% to 75% of which are singletons. The sequencing input was sorted CD4+, CD8+, or CD8+CD57+ T cells (not recorded which) from PBMCs. These receptors were taken from a human donor in good health.

The chain has TRBV19 and TRBJ1-5, with TRBD1 matching 10 bases. V was clipped by 9 bases and J by 6 bases; unmatched bases: 8. The germline V gene encodes CDR1 LNHDA and CDR2 SQIVND (reference sequence). The CDR3 runs to 14 residues. The CDR3 reads CASRGQGTGQPQHF. CDR3 nucleotides: TGTGCCAGCCGGGGACAGGGGACGGGTCAGCCCCAGCATTTT.

About this clonotype itself: Relative to the germline gene, one junction end is altered; a read error may explain this. The chain has TRBV6-1 and TRBJ2-2; a possible D gene is TRBD1 (6 bases). The CDR3 totals 12 residues. Germline-derived CDR1 and CDR2 are MNHNS and SASEGT. CDR3 DNA: TGTGCCAACAGTGACAGGACCGGGGAGCTGTTTTTT. It codes for CANSDRTGELFF.

The CDR3 DNA is TGTGCTAGTCAGGGGGCTGGGGATAATTCACCCCTCCACTTT. Amino acid sequence: CASQGAGDNSPLHF. This chain links TRBV9 with TRBJ1-6, with TRBD1 matching 8 bases. The CDR3 loop spans 14 amino acids. Per germline, CDR1 SGDLS and CDR2 YYNGEE.

This clonotype showed up just once. The junction shows a germline mismatch at one end, possibly a read error. The chain uses TRBV2 and TRBJ2-7, with 7 bases lining up with TRBD1. In germline, CDR1 is SNHLY, CDR2 FYNNEI. This CDR3 has 15 amino acids. The CDR3 bases are TGTGCCAGCAGGGGAAGGACAGGAAGCTCCTACGAGCAGGACTTC. It translates to CASRGRTGSSYEQDF.

This clonotype has a count of ten or more. V usage is TRBV29-1 and J usage is TRBJ1-2; 8 nucleotides line up with TRBD1. Germline lookup yields CDR1 SQVTM and CDR2 ANQGSEA. The trim removed 2 bases at V and 8 bases at J, leaving 10 bases unmatched. This CDR3 contains 14 residues. The CDR3 nucleotides read TGCAGCGTTGAAAGTCGGGGCAGGGGGCTCGGCTACACCTTC. Translation: CSVESRGRGLGYTF.

This sequence joins TRBV29-1 and TRBJ2-7; 9 nucleotides line up with TRBD1. The CDR3 sequence is 14 residues long. The V and J ends lost 7 bases and 5 bases, in that order; junction bases with no gene match: 12. From germline, CDR1 is SQVTM and CDR2 ANQGSEA. In DNA form, the CDR3 reads TGCAGCGCCCAAATCCGGGACAGGGTGCACGAGCAGTACTTC. Residues: CSAQIRDRVHEQYF.

On this clonotype: One junction end disagrees with the germline gene, perhaps due to a read error. V and J are TRBV10-2 and TRBJ2-1; possibly TRBD2 for D (6 bases). CDR3 length equals 13 residues. From germline, CDR1 is WSHSY and CDR2 SAAADI. The CDR3 DNA is TGTGCCAGCAGTGGAGGGCTAGCGAGCGAGCAGTTCTTC. Amino acids: CASSGGLASEQFF.

The V call is TRBV19, the J call TRBJ1-5, with a possible D match to TRBD1 (5 bases). The CDR3 is 17 amino acids. Looked up from germline, CDR1 is LNHDA and CDR2 is SQIVND (reference sequence). V was shortened by 9 bases and J by 5 bases, with 26 bases between the two germline ends. In DNA form, the CDR3 reads TGTGCCAGCAGCGGAGGGGTTGGAGATGCGGAGGATCAGCCCCAGCATTTT. Residues: CASSGGVGDAEDQPQHF. The whole variable domain, remainder taken from reference TRBV19 and TRBJ1-5, is DGGITQSPKYLFRKEGQNVTLSCEQNLNHDAMYWYRQDPGQGLRLIYYSQIVNDFQKGDIAEGYSVSREKKESFPLTVTSAQKNPTAFYLCASSGGVGDAEDQPQHFGDGTRLSIL.

J is TRBJ1-1 and V is TRBV20-1; maybe TRBD1 (6 bases). The V gene lost 1 base and the J gene lost 5 bases, with 17 bases spanning the gap. Looked up from germline, CDR1 is DFQATT and CDR2 is SNEGSKA (reference sequence). The length of the CDR3 is 15 residues. Here the CDR3 reads CSARGDNAQGTEAFF. The CDR3, as DNA: TGCAGTGCTAGAGGGGACAATGCCCAGGGGACTGAAGCTTTCTTT.

The table lists this clonotype with many counts. The V gene is TRBV5-8, the J gene TRBJ1-1, with D tentatively TRBD1 (5 bases). This CDR3 has 17 amino acids. The ends were cut back, 0 bases at V and 3 bases at J, with 18 bases in the middle. Looked up from germline, CDR1 is SGHTS and CDR2 is YDEGEE. The CDR3 reads CASSLAVRFGGDTEAFF. CDR3 sequence (DNA): TGTGCCAGCAGCTTGGCGGTGAGATTCGGGGGGGACACTGAAGCTTTCTTT.

The chain uses TRBV19 and TRBJ1-5; D perhaps matches TRBD1 (6 bases). This CDR3 region has 14 residues. CDR1 and CDR2 (germline): LNHDA, SQIVND (reference sequence). Trimming stripped 6 bases from V and 5 bases from J, with 14 bases between. CDR3 DNA sequence: TGTGCCAGTAGAACAGGGTTCTTGGATCAGCCCCAGCATTTT. Amino acid sequence: CASRTGFLDQPQHF.

The rearrangement links TRBV7-8 to TRBJ1-1; D perhaps matches TRBD1 (5 bases). The V gene lost 1 base and the J gene lost 1 base, with 7 bases spanning the gap. The CDR3 sequence is 14 residues long. The V gene's germline CDR1 is SGHVS and CDR2 FQNEAQ. Here the CDR3 reads CASSLVTGNTEAFF. The CDR3 coding sequence is TGTGCCAGCAGCTTAGTTACAGGGAACACTGAAGCTTTCTTT.

Ten or more counts support this clonotype. The V call is TRBV7-9, the J call TRBJ2-5; the match to TRBD2 covers 8 bases. The CDR3 has 14 residues. V was pared by 4 bases and J by 10 bases, with 11 bases of the junction left unmatched. CDR1 is SEHNR and CDR2 is FQNEAQ in the germline V gene (reference sequence). The CDR3 bases are TGTGCCAGCAGCTCCGGGGGGGGAGGGGCCAACCAGTACTTC. It specifies CASSSGGGGANQYF.

The J gene is TRBJ2-1, the V gene TRBV2; 7 nucleotides match TRBD1. The CDR3 loop spans 13 amino acids. Trimming took 6 bases from V and 3 from J; bases not matched to a gene: 2. The V gene's germline CDR1 is SNHLY and CDR2 FYNNEI. CDR3: CASRQGYYNEQFF. The CDR3 DNA follows: TGTGCCAGCAGACAGGGGTACTACAATGAGCAGTTCTTC. Complete variable domain (other parts from reference TRBV2 and TRBJ2-1): EPEVTQTPSHQVTQMGQEVILRCVPISNHLYFYWYRQILGQKVEFLVSFYNNEISEKSEIFDDQFSVERPDGSNFTLKIRSTKLEDSAMYFCASRQGYYNEQFFGPGTRLTVL.

The table lists this clonotype with many counts. The chain carries TRBV6-2 or TRBV6-3 and TRBJ2-1; D possibly corresponds to TRBD2 (6 bases). This CDR3 is built from 12 residues. Looked up from germline, CDR1 is MNHEY and CDR2 is SVGEGT. Trimming took 5 bases from V and 9 from J, leaving 11 bases between them. The CDR3 sequence: CASSSSSGEQFF. CDR3 coding DNA: TGTGCCAGCAGTAGTAGTAGCGGTGAGCAGTTCTTC.

Turning to this clonotype: Germline is not matched at one junction end, which may reflect a read error. This sequence joins TRBV7-9 and TRBJ1-1; possibly TRBD1 for D (5 bases). The V gene's germline CDR1 is SEHNR and CDR2 FQNEAQ (reference sequence). The CDR3 is made up of 12 amino acids. The CDR3: CACSGGRTEAFF. The CDR3 DNA sequence: TGTGCCTGCAGTGGGGGACGTACTGAAGCTTTCTTT.

The chain has TRBV7-9 and TRBJ1-1, with 7 bases lining up with TRBD1. The germline V gene encodes CDR1 SEHNR and CDR2 FQNEAQ (reference sequence). V lost 1 base and J lost 4; bases outside the gene matches: 6. The CDR3 loop spans 15 amino acids. The CDR3 loop reads CASSLDHRGSTEAFF. The CDR3 nucleotides read TGTGCCAGCAGCTTAGACCACAGGGGAAGCACTGAAGCTTTCTTT. Together with reference TRBV7-9 and TRBJ1-1, the CDR3 gives the full variable domain: DTGVSQNPRHKITKRGQNVTFRCDPISEHNRLYWYRQTLGQGPEFLTYFQNEAQLEKSRLLSDRFSAERPKGSFSTLEIQRTEQGDSAMYLCASSLDHRGSTEAFFGQGTRLTVV.

V and J are TRBV29-1 and TRBJ1-5; possible D gene TRBD1, 5 bases. The V gene lost 4 bases and the J gene lost 3 bases, with 10 bases spanning the gap. From germline, CDR1 is SQVTM and CDR2 ANQGSEA. This CDR3 is 13 amino acids long. This CDR3 reads CSVAWGVNQPQHF. In DNA form, the CDR3 reads TGCAGCGTTGCTTGGGGGGTCAATCAGCCCCAGCATTTT.

The CDR3 region has the DNA TGTGCCAGCAGCTCCGTGGGGGGGCAAGAGACCCAGTACTTC. This translates into CASSSVGGQETQYF. V usage is TRBV7-8 and J usage is TRBJ2-5; TRBD2 aligns across 7 bases. Trimming removed 4 bases from V and 2 bases from J; junction bases left unmatched: 4. The germline CDR1 and CDR2 sequences are SGHVS and FQNEAQ. The CDR3 runs 14 residues.

This clonotype was counted once. The gene calls are TRBV2 and TRBJ1-4, with D possibly matching TRBD1 (5 bases). Germline assignment: CDR1 SNHLY and CDR2 FYNNEI. The CDR3 runs 15 residues. V shed 8 bases and J shed 6 bases, with 19 bases lying between them. CDR3 sequence reads: CASSQAGTLDEKLFF. The CDR3, as DNA: TGTGCCAGCTCACAGGCCGGGACCCTGGATGAAAAACTGTTTTTT.

The V call is TRBV14, the J call TRBJ1-1; D is unclear. This CDR3 spans 13 amino acids. The germline CDR1 and CDR2 sequences are SGHDN and FVKESK. Trimming removed 5 bases from V and 8 bases from J, with 15 bases in between. Here the CDR3 reads CASSTFYAREAFF. In nucleotides, the CDR3 is TGTGCCAGCAGCACCTTTTACGCCCGCGAAGCTTTCTTT. Complete variable domain (other parts from reference TRBV14 and TRBJ1-1): EAGVTQFPSHSVIEKGQTVTLRCDPISGHDNLYWYRRVMGKEIKFLLHFVKESKQDESGMPNNRFLAERTGGTYSTLKVQPAELEDSGVYFCASSTFYAREAFFGQGTRLTVV.

The V gene is TRBV7-2, the J gene TRBJ2-7; 10 nucleotides match TRBD2. The CDR3 contains 15 residues. The ends lost 4 bases at V and 2 bases at J; junction bases unmatched: 5. Germline V gene sequence: CDR1 SGHTA, CDR2 FQGNSA. CDR3 sequence: CASSYGLAVTYEQYF. CDR3 coding DNA: TGTGCCAGCAGCTACGGACTAGCGGTTACCTACGAGCAGTACTTC.

The chain carries TRBV10-3 and TRBJ2-5, with D perhaps matching TRBD1 or TRBD2 (5 bases each). The CDR3 sequence is 14 residues long. Trimming removed 3 bases at V and 6 bases at J, with 14 bases between. Germline V gives CDR1 ENHRY, CDR2 SYGVKD. The CDR3 region is CAISDLSEGKTQYF. CDR3 nucleotide sequence: TGTGCCATCAGTGATCTGTCTGAGGGGAAGACCCAGTACTTC.

The chain links TRBV7-2 to TRBJ2-1; D unresolved. V dropped 5 bases and J dropped 7 bases, with 21 bases sitting between them. The CDR3 is made up of 16 amino acids. Looked up from germline, CDR1 is SGHTA and CDR2 is FQGNSA. The CDR3 DNA follows: TGTGCCAGCAGCCAAGACCCCCCTCATGCATGGAATGAGCAGTTCTTC. Amino acids: CASSQDPPHAWNEQFF.

The chain links TRBV2 to TRBJ1-3, with D tentatively TRBD1 (6 bases). Trimming took 3 bases from V and 1 from J, leaving 10 bases between them. This CDR3 is 15 amino acids long. From germline, CDR1 is SNHLY and CDR2 FYNNEI. CDR3 nucleotides: TGTGCCAGCAGTGAGGACAGTCCGTCTGGAAACACCATATATTTT. It is translated as CASSEDSPSGNTIYF.

The CDR3 is CASSLGTGGNTEAFF. The CDR3 nucleotides read TGTGCCAGCAGTTTAGGGACAGGGGGAAACACTGAAGCTTTCTTT. The chain recombines TRBV12-3 or TRBV12-4 with TRBJ1-1, with 10 bases lining up with TRBD1. Germline trimming cut 1 base from V and 2 bases from J; bases unmatched to any gene: 1. The CDR3 loop spans 15 amino acids.

Of note for this clonotype: A read error may explain this, as a much larger clone is one base away. The chain has TRBV11-2 and TRBJ2-1, with TRBD2 as a possible D gene (5 bases). The germline CDR1 and CDR2 sequences are SGHAT and FQNNGV. The CDR3 has 15 amino acids. CDR3 in amino acids: CASSLRVHDYNEQSF. CDR3 sequence (DNA): TGTGCCAGCAGCTTACGTGTACATGACTACAATGAGCAGTCCTTC.

This clonotype was seen only once. The rearrangement uses TRBV19 and TRBJ1-1, with TRBD1 matching over 7 bases. The trim removed 9 bases at V and 0 bases at J, leaving 4 bases unmatched. The CDR3 contains 13 residues. Germline loops: CDR1 LNHDA, CDR2 SQIVND (reference sequence). CDR3 DNA sequence: TGTGCCAGCAAGGGGGCCCTGAACACTGAAGCTTTCTTT. It specifies CASKGALNTEAFF. Complete variable domain (other parts from reference TRBV19 and TRBJ1-1): DGGITQSPKYLFRKEGQNVTLSCEQNLNHDAMYWYRQDPGQGLRLIYYSQIVNDFQKGDIAEGYSVSREKKESFPLTVTSAQKNPTAFYLCASKGALNTEAFFGQGTRLTVV.

V is TRBV5-1 and J is TRBJ2-5, with D tentatively TRBD2 (6 bases). The CDR3 covers 15 residues. Germline lookup yields CDR1 SGHRS and CDR2 YFSETQ. Trimming stripped 4 bases from V and 2 bases from J, with 15 bases between. The CDR3 bases are TGCGCCAGCAGCCCGATGGGCGCGGGACAAGAGACCCAGTACTTC. The encoded protein is CASSPMGAGQETQYF.

The chain couples TRBV20-1 to TRBJ2-3, with a weak D call TRBD1 (6 bases). Germline CDR1 and CDR2: DFQATT and SNEGSKA (reference sequence). Trimming pared 5 bases from V and 3 bases from J, leaving 21 bases between. This CDR3 spans 16 amino acids. The CDR3 region has the DNA TGCAGTGCTCGACCCGTAGGGGGTACTTCGACAGATACGCAGTATTTT. Translating it yields CSARPVGGTSTDTQYF.